This section outlines one TCR beta chain sequence together with its context. These data originate in a study of blood T cell repertoires in COVID-19. Study as a whole: In each case, the material was cDNA or gDNA derived from T cells, B-cell-depleted T cells, or PBMCs.

Only in-frame clones appear in the TCRdb table, and some are missing; sequencing was by immunoSEQ multiplex PCR. This sample has 150,000 to 200,000 clones, with 80% to 85% found just once. Sequencing input: peripheral blood. This clonotype originated in a woman in her 70s with COVID-19, enrolled during active disease.

CDR3 amino acids: CASSQHGQNTEAFF. The CDR3, as DNA: TGTGCCAGCAGCCAACATGGGCAGAACACTGAAGCTTTCTTT. The chain uses TRBV3-1 (or the pseudogene TRBV3-2) and TRBJ1-1, with D hard to call. This CDR3 contains 14 residues. Trimming pared 2 bases from V and 1 base from J, leaving 8 bases between. Germline lookup yields CDR1 LGHDT and CDR2 YNNKEL (reference sequence).